Listed below are T cell receptor beta chains from one sample, sequenced in a study of T cell changes during pregnancy in multiple sclerosis. Using immunoSEQ multiplex PCR, the repertoire was profiled, and TCRdb retains in-frame clones only, with some absent. The table lists around 70,000 clones, around nine tenths of them singletons. This specimen was peripheral blood, taken in the first trimester of pregnancy. Receptors were obtained from a female donor in good health, enrolled as a control in a pregnancy study. CDR3s leave out the opening cysteine and the closing phenylalanine or tryptophan. The order of the fields is clone size, CDR3 length, J gene, V gene, CDR3 protein. Clone size, where shown, is once, few, many, or a class for clones that have expanded.

NA	12	TRBJ1-5	TRBV2	ASSERVEGQPQH
NA	16	TRBJ2-6	TRBV5-1	ASSLILAGISGANVLT
NA	14	TRBJ2-1	TRBV5-6	ASSRGAGGPNNEQF
NA	12	TRBJ2-1	TRBV11-2	ASSLDRGGYEQF
NA	12	TRBJ1-4	TRBV5-4	ASSLDRVSEKLF
NA	12	TRBJ1-4	TRBV10-3	AISERQEDEKLF
NA	11	TRBJ2-1	TRBV29-1	SVVTGIYNEQF
NA	9	TRBJ1-2	TRBV30	AWRVGGGYT
NA	12	TRBJ2-7	TRBV11-2	ASSFYRVRDEQY
NA	12	TRBJ2-7	TRBV2	ASTRKDGPGEQY
NA	17	TRBJ2-1	TRBV7-9	ASSENPGLAGGGAHEQF
NA	13	TRBJ2-1	TRBV5-4	ASSTGTGRSNEQF
NA	12	TRBJ2-2	TRBV19	ASIGGANTGELF
NA	11	TRBJ1-6	TRBV6-1	ATAPGQNSPLH
NA	11	TRBJ2-7	TRBV6-1	ASSFREAYEQY
few	10	TRBJ2-7	TRBV27	ASSTNRLEQY
NA	12	TRBJ2-2	TRBV6-5	ASGSQGPTGELF
once	15	TRBJ2-3	TRBV29-1	SVEERSIRLSTDTQY
NA	13	TRBJ1-1	TRBV5-1	ASSSRQGEYTEAF
NA	11	TRBJ1-2	TRBV11-3	ASSLAGSYGYT
NA	14	TRBJ2-1	TRBV6-5	ASSLLAGVRNNEQF
once	12	TRBJ2-2	TRBV6-6	ASSYGGSSGELF
NA	13	TRBJ1-5	TRBV7-2	ASSSTHRGYQPQH
NA	13	TRBJ2-7	TRBV6-1	ASTTGTSSSYEQY
NA	12	TRBJ2-5	TRBV10-3	AISDVAGGETQY
NA	14	TRBJ2-1	TRBV19	ASSFSWTSGYNEQF
NA	12	TRBJ2-7	TRBV27	ASSLRGTIYEQY
NA	13	TRBJ2-2	TRBV9	ASSVTTGWSGELF
NA	15	TRBJ2-1	TRBV25-1	ASSENGEGSSYNEQF
NA	12	TRBJ2-7	TRBV5-5	ASSLAGQSYEQY
NA	11	TRBJ2-7	TRBV19	ASSITDSYEQY
NA	12	TRBJ2-7	TRBV28	ASSLGGGVAEQY
NA	12	TRBJ2-7	TRBV2	ASSEGWRPYEQY
once	13	TRBJ2-2	TRBV5-1	ASSTTGVNTGELF
NA	12	TRBJ1-1	TRBV9	ASSVVEAGIEAF
NA	12	TRBJ2-1	TRBV6-4	ASSEGLAVDEQF
NA	13	TRBJ2-3	TRBV9	ASSVWQGAADTQY
once	15	TRBJ2-6	TRBV5-6	ASSVGQGGSGANVLT
few	12	TRBJ1-1	TRBV27	ASSISGLNTEAF
NA	12	TRBJ1-5	TRBV5-5	ASSSGTGYQPQH
once	12	TRBJ2-5	TRBV9	ASSPRTRQETQY
NA	13	TRBJ2-1	TRBV6-4	ASSDFTSGRHEQF
NA	12	TRBJ2-3	TRBV5-1	ASSLVVYTDTQY
NA	12	TRBJ2-2	TRBV19	ASSRPGGTGELF
NA	15	TRBJ2-1	TRBV5-4	ASSWGGSSGTYNEQF
NA	13	TRBJ2-7	TRBV29-1	SVEVTSGKAYEQY
NA	13	TRBJ2-7	TRBV9	ASSPGGEAGYEQY
few	11	TRBJ2-1	TRBV9	ASSVGRGNEQF
once	10	TRBJ2-3	TRBV5-6	ASSLGTGTQY
NA	13	TRBJ2-3	TRBV7-9	ASSLVAGGTDTQY
NA	12	TRBJ1-1	TRBV4-2	ASSQEGQNTEAF
NA	12	TRBJ1-4	TRBV28	ASTPDSFNEKLF
NA	13	TRBJ1-2	TRBV10-3	AISESGTGHYGYT
NA	11	TRBJ2-7	TRBV18	ASSPRLYGEQY